This T cell receptor beta chain was sequenced for a study of blood T cells in healthy people across ages. General study points: With naive T cell percentage, TCR beta diversity showed a strong correlation. A roughly linear fall in TCR beta diversity per million T cells was seen with increasing age.

Aged roughly 6 to 90, donors were systemically healthy Caucasians from Russia. Points on this clonotype: What it binds is unknown.

Alongside a J-beta primer mix, a sample-barcoded 5' primer served in a second PCR lasting 7 to 11 cycles. TCRdb processed the 5' RACE reads anew with MiXCR; each CDR3 protein has one entry. Of about 720,000 distinct CDR3 sequences in the sample, 22% are singletons; the top ten hold 22%. There are 11 residues in the CDR3. The germline V gene encodes CDR1 DFQATT and CDR2 SNEGSKA (reference sequence). Between the trimmed V and J ends, which lost 7 bases and 1 base, there was a span of 8 bases. The clonotype was recovered from a man aged 65 to 79 in good health. The chain joins TRBV20-1 to TRBJ2-7; D is uncertain. The sequencing input was blood. The CDR3 sequence is CSESPSYEQYF. The CDR3 DNA follows: TGCAGTGAAAGCCCTTCCTACGAGCAGTACTTC.